A single sample gave rise to the 27 T cell receptor beta chains below, sequenced in a study of blood T cell repertoires in COVID-19. Repertoires were generated with immunoSEQ multiplex PCR, while TCRdb's copy carries only in-frame clones and drops some. Among about 46,000 clones listed, over 75% were seen once. The material sequenced was peripheral blood. Source of these receptors: a human donor in a cohort sampled during active COVID-19. The donor label of this sample is uncertain.

The chain combines TRBV7-2 with TRBJ2-7; D perhaps matches TRBD1 (5 bases). Germline CDR1 is SGHTA and CDR2 is FQGNSA. V was cut by 1 base and J by 3 bases, with 10 bases left in between. CDR3 length: 14 residues. In nucleotides, the CDR3 is TGTGCCAGCAGCTTAGAACCCAGGGACTACGAGCAGTACTTC. Translation gives CASSLEPRDYEQYF.

The J gene is TRBJ2-3, the V gene TRBV5-8, with D hard to call. This CDR3 has 14 amino acids. In germline, CDR1 is SGHTS, CDR2 YDEGEE. V gave up 0 bases and J gave up 3 bases, with 8 bases separating them. The CDR3 here is CASSLVVLTDTQYF. CDR3 DNA: TGTGCCAGCAGCTTGGTAGTGTTGACAGATACGCAGTATTTT.

The V gene is TRBV5-1, the J gene TRBJ2-1; 7 nucleotides agree with TRBD2. In germline, CDR1 is SGHRS, CDR2 YFSETQ. The CDR3 spans 15 residues. With 3 bases clipped from V and 12 bases from J, the junction kept 15 bases outside the gene matches. The CDR3 DNA is TGCGCCAGCAGCTGGGGGACCTCAAGCGGGGAAGGGCAGTTCTTC. Translated, it gives CASSWGTSSGEGQFF.

V gene TRBV5-1 combines with J gene TRBJ2-2, with a possible D match to TRBD1 (6 bases). V shed 1 base and J shed 4 bases, with 8 bases lying between them. Germline V gives CDR1 SGHRS, CDR2 YFSETQ. The CDR3 consists of 14 residues. The CDR3 DNA follows: TGCGCCAGCAGCTTGCAGGGGAGCACCGGGGAGCTGTTTTTT. It encodes CASSLQGSTGELFF.

The chain carries TRBV19 and TRBJ1-1; possible D gene TRBD1, 6 bases. V was trimmed by 7 bases and J by 3 bases, leaving 15 bases between them. The CDR3 is made up of 14 amino acids. The V gene's germline CDR1 is LNHDA and CDR2 SQIVND (reference sequence). The chain's CDR3 is CASNTGGAHTEAFF. Here the CDR3 DNA reads TGTGCCAGTAACACTGGGGGGGCTCACACTGAAGCTTTCTTT. Filled out from reference TRBV19 and TRBJ1-1, the complete variable domain reads DGGITQSPKYLFRKEGQNVTLSCEQNLNHDAMYWYRQDPGQGLRLIYYSQIVNDFQKGDIAEGYSVSREKKESFPLTVTSAQKNPTAFYLCASNTGGAHTEAFFGQGTRLTVV.

The rearrangement uses TRBV7-9 and TRBJ1-1; 9 nucleotides align to TRBD1. J gave up 8 bases and V 6 bases, and 10 bases lay outside the gene matches. Germline loops: CDR1 SEHNR, CDR2 FQNEAQ (reference sequence). The CDR3 length is 14 residues. This chain's CDR3 is CASSPTGGAWEAFF. The CDR3 DNA sequence: TGTGCCAGCAGTCCAACAGGGGGCGCTTGGGAAGCTTTCTTT.

The chain combines TRBV5-1 with TRBJ2-1, with 11 nucleotides matching TRBD2. The V segment lost 0 bases and the J segment 0 bases; nucleotides outside the gene matches: 8. This CDR3 is 19 amino acids long. Germline-derived CDR1 and CDR2 are SGHRS and YFSETQ. The CDR3 is CASSLVLAGAHGSYNEQFF. The CDR3 DNA reads as TGCGCCAGCAGCTTGGTACTAGCGGGGGCCCACGGCTCCTACAATGAGCAGTTCTTC. The full variable domain, with the rest looked up from reference TRBV5-1 and TRBJ2-1, is KAGVTQTPRYLIKTRGQQVTLSCSPISGHRSVSWYQQTPGQGLQFLFEYFSETQRNKGNFPGRFSGRQFSNSRSEMNVSTLELGDSALYLCASSLVLAGAHGSYNEQFFGPGTRLTVL.

The chain employs TRBV19 and TRBJ1-2; 11 bases fit TRBD1. V gave up 6 bases and J gave up 4 bases; unmatched junction bases: 4. The CDR3 contains 14 residues. Germline CDR1 is LNHDA and CDR2 is SQIVND (reference sequence). The CDR3 is CASRGQGVTYGYTF. In DNA form, the CDR3 reads TGTGCCAGTAGGGGACAGGGGGTAACCTATGGCTACACCTTC. The full variable domain, with the rest looked up from reference TRBV19 and TRBJ1-2, is DGGITQSPKYLFRKEGQNVTLSCEQNLNHDAMYWYRQDPGQGLRLIYYSQIVNDFQKGDIAEGYSVSREKKESFPLTVTSAQKNPTAFYLCASRGQGVTYGYTFGSGTRLTVV.

CDR3 residues: CASSDTAYGYTF. As DNA, the CDR3 is TGTGCCAGCAGTGATACAGCTTATGGCTACACCTTC. V gene TRBV2 combines with J gene TRBJ1-2; D is unresolved. V was clipped by 3 bases and J by 5 bases, with 7 bases between them. This CDR3 has 12 residues. From germline, CDR1 is SNHLY and CDR2 FYNNEI.

This chain joins TRBV5-4 and TRBJ2-5; no firm D call. The V gene's germline CDR1 is SGHNT and CDR2 YYREEE (reference sequence). Trimming pared 4 bases from V and 0 bases from J, leaving 7 bases between. The CDR3 covers 13 residues. The CDR3 is CASSPDNQETQYF. The DNA for the CDR3 is TGTGCCAGCAGCCCTGACAACCAAGAGACCCAGTACTTC.

V is TRBV18 and J is TRBJ1-2, with TRBD1 matching 7 bases. The CDR3 length is 15 residues. V lost 4 bases to trimming and J lost 5 bases; unmatched junction nucleotides: 10. CDR1 is KGHSH, CDR2 LQKENI, per germline. This chain's CDR3 is CASSQDQGGPYGYTF. The CDR3 DNA is TGTGCCAGCTCACAGGACCAAGGGGGCCCTTATGGCTACACCTTC.

The chain couples TRBV6-1 to TRBJ2-7; 7 bases are shared with TRBD1. V lost 2 bases to trimming and J lost 5 bases; unmatched junction nucleotides: 6. The CDR3 spans 14 residues. Germline-derived CDR1 and CDR2 are MNHNS and SASEGT. The CDR3 loop is CASSETDRAHEQYF. CDR3 DNA: TGTGCCAGCAGTGAAACCGACAGGGCCCACGAGCAGTACTTC.

This clone was detected only a few times. J is TRBJ1-5 and V is TRBV11-2; TRBD1 is a possible D gene (5 bases). The CDR3 length is 14 residues. The germline V and J ends were trimmed by 2 bases and 5 bases, with 10 bases remaining between them. Looked up from germline, CDR1 is SGHAT and CDR2 is FQNNGV. For the CDR3, the DNA is TGTGCCAGCAGCTTATCAGGAGGGGATCAGCCCCAGCATTTT. Amino acids: CASSLSGGDQPQHF. Complete variable domain (other parts from reference TRBV11-2 and TRBJ1-5): EAGVAQSPRYKIIEKRQSVAFWCNPISGHATLYWYQQILGQGPKLLIQFQNNGVVDDSQLPKDRFSAERLKGVDSTLKIQPAKLEDSAVYLCASSLSGGDQPQHFGDGTRLSIL.

This sequence joins TRBV12-3 or TRBV12-4 and TRBJ2-6, with no clear D. The CDR3 runs to 13 residues. Trimming cost V 11 bases and J 1 base, with 9 bases left between them. The CDR3 DNA reads as TGTGCCGATAGAGAATCTGGGGCCAACGTCCTGACTTTC. Translated, it gives CADRESGANVLTF.

The rearrangement links TRBV5-5 to TRBJ2-1; 9 positions match TRBD1. Germline CDR1 reads SGHKS; CDR2 reads YYEKEE (reference sequence). The CDR3 extends over 14 amino acids. The junction had 6 bases not matched to a gene; V was cut back by 4 bases and J by 7 bases. This chain's CDR3 is CASSPGQGRNEQFF. CDR3 DNA: TGTGCCAGCAGCCCCGGACAGGGGAGGAATGAGCAGTTCTTC.

This chain uses TRBV4-2 with TRBJ1-6; D possibly corresponds to TRBD1 (6 bases). Germline assignment: CDR1 LGHNA and CDR2 YNFKEQ. This CDR3 region has 14 residues. Trimming removed 4 bases from V and 14 bases from J, with 18 bases in between. CDR3 bases: TGTGCCAGCAGCCGGGACAACGGGCCCGGGGCCCTCCACTTT. This sequence encodes CASSRDNGPGALHF.

J is TRBJ2-2 and V is TRBV7-9; 8 bases agree with TRBD1. V lost 5 bases to trimming and J lost 10 bases; unmatched junction nucleotides: 12. Looked up from germline, CDR1 is SEHNR and CDR2 is FQNEAQ (reference sequence). The CDR3 sequence is 15 residues long. CDR3 region: CASSARQTGAPELFF. Written as DNA, the CDR3 is TGTGCCAGCAGCGCGAGACAGACAGGGGCTCCGGAGCTGTTTTTT.

A word on this clone: Sequence at one end of the junction differs from germline and may be a read error. V gene TRBV13 combines with J gene TRBJ2-2, with 8 bases that match TRBD2. There are 16 residues in the CDR3. Germline CDR1 reads PRHDT; CDR2 reads FYEKMQ (reference sequence). CDR3 protein: CASSLGRGGPTGELFF. The CDR3 DNA follows: TGTGCCAGCAGCCTAGGCCGGGGGGGGCCTACCGGGGAGCTGTTTTTT.

The chain combines TRBV2 with TRBJ2-5; D call uncertain. This CDR3 contains 11 residues. V gave up 5 bases and J gave up 6 bases, with 7 bases separating them. Germline loops: CDR1 SNHLY, CDR2 FYNNEI. The CDR3 sequence is CASSFEKTQYF. As DNA, the CDR3 is TGTGCCAGCAGTTTTGAGAAGACCCAGTACTTC.

The chain joins TRBV5-1 to TRBJ2-6; D possibly corresponds to TRBD1 (5 bases). CDR3 length: 16 amino acids. The V end was cut by 3 bases, the J end by 0 bases, with 10 bases between. CDR1 is SGHRS, CDR2 YFSETQ, per germline. The CDR3 region is CASSSGQPSGANVLTF. The CDR3 region has the DNA TGCGCCAGCAGCTCCGGACAACCCTCTGGGGCCAACGTCCTGACTTTC. Variable domain in full (rest from reference TRBV5-1 and TRBJ2-6): KAGVTQTPRYLIKTRGQQVTLSCSPISGHRSVSWYQQTPGQGLQFLFEYFSETQRNKGNFPGRFSGRQFSNSRSEMNVSTLELGDSALYLCASSSGQPSGANVLTFGAGSRLTVL.

This clone was seen only a few times. The chain has TRBV5-1 and TRBJ1-6; 8 bases line up with TRBD1. The CDR3 covers 16 residues. CDR1 SGHRS and CDR2 YFSETQ come from the germline V gene. Germline trimming cut 5 bases from V and 6 bases from J; bases unmatched to any gene: 10. This chain's CDR3 is CASRSVDREINSPLHF. The CDR3 nucleotides read TGCGCCAGCAGAAGTGTGGACAGGGAGATTAATTCACCCCTCCACTTT.

CDR3 loop: CASSYGDPKGGGEQFF. Written as DNA, the CDR3 is TGTGCCAGCAGTTACGGGGACCCTAAGGGCGGGGGCGAGCAGTTCTTC. This sequence joins TRBV6-2 or TRBV6-3 and TRBJ2-1; the D gene is possibly TRBD2 (7 bases). V gave up 2 bases and J gave up 10 bases, with 21 bases separating them. The germline CDR1 and CDR2 sequences are MNHEY and SVGEGT. The CDR3 runs to 16 residues.

The chain combines TRBV2 with TRBJ1-5; no reliable D call. Germline assignment: CDR1 SNHLY and CDR2 FYNNEI. V lost 4 bases and J 0 bases, leaving 19 bases between the germline ends. The CDR3 has 18 amino acids. For the CDR3, the DNA is TGTGCCAGCAGTGCCCGACCAGCGACCAGCTATAGCAATCAGCCCCAGCATTTT. Amino acids: CASSARPATSYSNQPQHF.

The chain is built from TRBV10-3 and TRBJ1-1; 9 nucleotides align to TRBD1. The germline V gene encodes CDR1 ENHRY and CDR2 SYGVKD. V trimming: 10 bases; J trimming: 5 bases; junction bases outside the gene matches: 8. The CDR3 extends over 13 amino acids. The CDR3 DNA is TGTGCCACACAGGGGGCTGGAGAAACTGAAGCTTTCTTT. This gives the protein CATQGAGETEAFF.

The V and J genes are TRBV2 and TRBJ1-6, with 8 bases aligning to TRBD1. Germline trimming cut 3 bases from V and 0 bases from J; bases unmatched to any gene: 7. Germline V gene sequence: CDR1 SNHLY, CDR2 FYNNEI. This CDR3 is 18 amino acids long. CDR3 sequence: CASSDGDRWSSYNSPLHF. CDR3 nucleotide sequence: TGTGCCAGCAGTGACGGGGACAGGTGGAGCTCCTATAATTCACCCCTCCACTTT.

V and J are TRBV18 and TRBJ1-3; D unclear. V lost 4 bases and J 4 bases, leaving 14 bases between the germline ends. This CDR3 has 15 amino acids. Germline lookup yields CDR1 KGHSH and CDR2 LQKENI. The CDR3 protein is CASSLAVGRGNTIYF. CDR3 bases: TGTGCCAGCTCACTCGCCGTTGGCCGCGGAAACACCATATATTTT.

The chain links TRBV5-1 to TRBJ2-7, with a weak D call TRBD1 (5 bases). In germline, CDR1 is SGHRS, CDR2 YFSETQ. The CDR3 covers 13 residues. Trimming stripped 4 bases from V and 3 bases from J, with 11 bases between. The DNA for the CDR3 is TGCGCCAGCAGCCCTGACAGCATCTACGAGCAGTACTTC. Translation gives CASSPDSIYEQYF.